These 28 T cell receptor beta chains share one sample of origin, sequenced in a study of T-cell reconstitution after alpha-beta-depleted transplantation in children. Unique molecular identifiers were incorporated when the TCRbeta library was constructed. TCRdb re-analysed the PCR reads in MiXCR, keeping a single row per CDR3 protein. The sample lists about 610,000 distinct CDR3 sequences, roughly a tenth occurring once. Material: PBMCs from the stem cell graft donor, obtained from the stem cell graft. The receptor set was obtained from a human donor who donated a stem cell graft to a child with acute myeloid leukemia.

The chain employs TRBV3-1 and TRBJ2-3; D could derive from TRBD1 or TRBD2 (6 bases each). Germline CDR1 is LGHDT and CDR2 is YNNKEL (reference sequence). The CDR3 has 13 residues. Trimming took off 4 bases at V and 5 bases at J, with 10 bases between the two ends. CDR3 bases: TGTGCCAGCAGCCCCGAGGGGGGAGATACGCAGTATTTT. It is translated as CASSPEGGDTQYF.

This clonotype was detected only a few times. The rearrangement uses TRBV12-5 and TRBJ2-3, with 7 bases identical to TRBD2. V dropped 7 bases and J dropped 6; count of bases not matched to a gene: 7. The CDR3 runs to 13 residues. Germline values: CDR1 LGHNT, CDR2 FRNRAP. The CDR3 is CASAPGGVDTQYF. The CDR3 nucleotides are TGTGCTAGTGCCCCGGGAGGAGTGGATACGCAGTATTTT. Combining the CDR3 with reference TRBV12-5 and TRBJ2-3 gives the whole variable domain DARVTQTPRHKVTEMGQEVTMRCQPILGHNTVFWYRQTMMQGLELLAYFRNRAPLDDSGMPKDRFSAEMPDATLATLKIQPSEPRDSAVYFCASAPGGVDTQYFGPGTRLTVL.

This clonotype came up many times. The chain joins TRBV5-1 to TRBJ2-7; 7 bases are a match to TRBD1. The CDR3 covers 14 residues. Germline V lookup: CDR1 SGHRS, CDR2 YFSETQ. The J segment lost 3 bases and the V segment lost 6 bases, leaving 9 bases of the junction unmatched. The CDR3 nucleotides read TGCGCCAGCACCTCACCGGGACAGAGCTACGAGCAGTACTTC. This sequence encodes CASTSPGQSYEQYF.

This clonotype has more than one count but fewer than ten. V and J are TRBV7-2 and TRBJ2-1; 15 nucleotides align to TRBD2. The V and J ends lost 3 bases and 1 base, in that order; junction bases with no gene match: 10. Germline V gene sequence: CDR1 SGHTA, CDR2 FQGNSA. The CDR3 is 20 amino acids. The CDR3 protein is CASSLVPGLAGGGSYNEQFF. As DNA, the CDR3 is TGTGCCAGCAGCTTGGTCCCGGGACTAGCGGGAGGAGGGTCCTACAATGAGCAGTTCTTC.

This clonotype was observed at least ten times. V is TRBV7-2 and J is TRBJ1-1, with unresolved D. From germline, CDR1 is SGHTA and CDR2 FQGNSA. The CDR3 loop spans 14 amino acids. V gave up 1 base and J gave up 1 base, with 7 bases separating them. CDR3 coding DNA: TGTGCCAGCAGCTTAGACGGGAAGAACACTGAAGCTTTCTTT. This encodes CASSLDGKNTEAFF. Drawing the rest from reference TRBV7-2 and TRBJ1-1, the complete variable domain is GAGVSQSPSNKVTEKGKDVELRCDPISGHTALYWYRQSLGQGLEFLIYFQGNSAPDKSGLPSDRFSAERTGGSVSTLTIQRTQQEDSAVYLCASSLDGKNTEAFFGQGTRLTVV.

Many counts were recorded for this clonotype. The chain couples TRBV7-2 to TRBJ2-1, with 7 nucleotides matching TRBD1. The CDR3 is made up of 16 amino acids. The V segment lost 5 bases and the J segment 4 bases; nucleotides outside the gene matches: 11. Germline-derived CDR1 and CDR2 are SGHTA and FQGNSA. The CDR3 here is CASSQSGTETYNEQFF. The CDR3 DNA is TGTGCCAGCAGCCAATCCGGGACAGAGACATACAATGAGCAGTTCTTC.

This clonotype was detected ten times or more. The CDR3 DNA reads as TGCGCCAGCAGCTTACTAGCGGACTACGGGGAGCTGTTTTTT. Translated, it gives CASSLLADYGELFF. The chain carries TRBV5-1 and TRBJ2-2; 8 nucleotides agree with TRBD2. From germline, CDR1 is SGHRS and CDR2 YFSETQ. V was clipped by 2 bases and J by 7 bases; unmatched bases: 4. The CDR3 length is 14 residues.

This chain links TRBV6-2 or TRBV6-3 with TRBJ2-7; either TRBD1 or TRBD2 may supply D (5 bases each). Trimming pared 8 bases from V and 0 bases from J, leaving 17 bases between. The germline V gene has CDR1 MNHEY and CDR2 SVGEGT. The CDR3 loop spans 15 amino acids. The CDR3 loop reads CASLRGDAISYEQYF. The CDR3 DNA follows: TGTGCCAGCTTGAGAGGGGACGCCATCTCCTACGAGCAGTACTTC.

This rearrangement joins TRBV19 to TRBJ1-2, with D possibly matching TRBD1 (6 bases). The CDR3 totals 12 residues. The V gene's germline CDR1 is LNHDA and CDR2 SQIVND (reference sequence). V was trimmed by 5 bases and J by 7 bases, leaving 11 bases between them. The CDR3 loop is CASSRTGFGYTF. CDR3 bases: TGTGCCAGTAGTCGTACAGGGTTTGGCTACACCTTC.

Many counts were recorded for this clonotype. The J gene is TRBJ2-3, the V gene TRBV28, with unresolved D. V lost 5 bases, J lost 4 bases, and 10 bases lay in between. Germline V gene data show CDR1 as MDHEN and CDR2 as SYDVKM. This CDR3 region has 13 residues. CDR3 sequence reads: CASSPPLPDTQYF. The CDR3 bases are TGTGCCAGCAGTCCCCCACTTCCAGATACGCAGTATTTT.

This clonotype showed up just once. The chain is built from TRBV2 and TRBJ2-1; possibly TRBD2 for D (5 bases). The CDR3 contains 19 residues. CDR1 and CDR2 from the germline V gene are SNHLY and FYNNEI. Trimming removed 8 bases from V and 8 bases from J, with 34 bases in between. This chain's CDR3 is CASCFGRRLFHSAADEQFF. The CDR3 coding sequence is TGTGCCAGCTGTTTTGGTAGGAGGCTATTCCATTCGGCGGCGGATGAGCAGTTCTTC. The whole variable domain, remainder taken from reference TRBV2 and TRBJ2-1, is EPEVTQTPSHQVTQMGQEVILRCVPISNHLYFYWYRQILGQKVEFLVSFYNNEISEKSEIFDDQFSVERPDGSNFTLKIRSTKLEDSAMYFCASCFGRRLFHSAADEQFFGPGTRLTVL.

This clonotype was counted a few times. The chain joins TRBV10-3 to TRBJ2-1; 13 nucleotides line up with TRBD2. Trimming took 6 bases from V and 8 from J; bases not matched to a gene: 7. The CDR3 sequence is 15 residues long. The germline CDR1 and CDR2 sequences are ENHRY and SYGVKD. Written as DNA, the CDR3 is TGTGCCATCAGGGCGGGACTAGCGGGGAAAGATGAGCAGTTCTTC. This codes for CAIRAGLAGKDEQFF.

The CDR3 loop is CASSPIGSDYNSPLHF. As DNA, the CDR3 is TGTGCCAGCAGCCCTATCGGGAGCGACTATAATTCACCCCTCCACTTT. The chain carries TRBV14 and TRBJ1-6, with D uncertain. CDR1 SGHDN and CDR2 FVKESK come from the germline V gene. Trimming removed 4 bases from V and 3 bases from J, with 13 bases in between. The CDR3 is 16 residues long.

This clonotype was found many times. The gene calls are TRBV29-1 and TRBJ2-4; D not resolved. The V end lost 7 bases, the J end lost 9 bases, and 16 bases lay between the germline ends. The CDR3 is 12 amino acids. The germline V gene has CDR1 SQVTM and CDR2 ANQGSEA. The CDR3 DNA sequence: TGCAGCGCCGGCCCTGCGAGTGGCATTCAGTACTTC. The encoded protein is CSAGPASGIQYF.

This clonotype was counted between two and nine times. The CDR3 DNA follows: TGTGCCAGCTCACCCTTGGGGCCTCAGACAATGAACACTGAAGCTTTCTTT. Encoded protein: CASSPLGPQTMNTEAFF. V and J are TRBV18 and TRBJ1-1, with TRBD1 as a possible D gene (5 bases). This CDR3 is 17 amino acids long. CDR1 KGHSH and CDR2 LQKENI come from the germline V gene. V lost 3 bases and J 0 bases, leaving 17 bases between the germline ends.

Ten or more counts support this clonotype. This sequence joins TRBV7-9 and TRBJ2-3; D gene uncertain. The V end was cut by 0 bases, the J end by 2 bases, with 6 bases between. Germline CDR1 reads SEHNR; CDR2 reads FQNEAQ (reference sequence). The length of the CDR3 is 14 residues. In DNA, the CDR3 is TGTGCCAGCAGCTTAGCCCTAACCACAGATACGCAGTATTTT. It is translated as CASSLALTTDTQYF. Looking up the rest from reference TRBV7-9 and TRBJ2-3 gives the full variable domain: DTGVSQNPRHKITKRGQNVTFRCDPISEHNRLYWYRQTLGQGPEFLTYFQNEAQLEKSRLLSDRFSAERPKGSFSTLEIQRTEQGDSAMYLCASSLALTTDTQYFGPGTRLTVL.

This clonotype was seen many times. The genes are TRBV6-1 and TRBJ2-1; a weak D match, TRBD2 (6 bases). Germline CDR1 is MNHNS and CDR2 is SASEGT. CDR3 size: 14 residues. V was pared by 3 bases and J by 9 bases, with 15 bases between. CDR3 sequence: CASSEVTSRGEQFF. The CDR3 DNA sequence: TGTGCCAGCAGTGAGGTGACTAGTAGGGGTGAGCAGTTCTTC.

As DNA, the CDR3 is TGTGCCAGCAGCTTAGGCCTAGCGCCCCCTTCCACCGGGGAGCTGTTTTTT. It is translated as CASSLGLAPPSTGELFF. The chain recombines TRBV7-2 with TRBJ2-2, with D possibly TRBD2 on 6 matching bases. Germline values: CDR1 SGHTA, CDR2 FQGNSA. The CDR3 is 17 residues long. V was shortened by 1 base and J by 4 bases, with 16 bases between the two germline ends. Full variable domain (remainder filled in from reference TRBV7-2 and TRBJ2-2): GAGVSQSPSNKVTEKGKDVELRCDPISGHTALYWYRQSLGQGLEFLIYFQGNSAPDKSGLPSDRFSAERTGGSVSTLTIQRTQQEDSAVYLCASSLGLAPPSTGELFFGEGSRLTVL.

The V and J genes are TRBV7-6 and TRBJ1-3; TRBD1 is a possible D gene (6 bases). The CDR3 is 14 amino acids. Germline V gene lookup returns CDR1 SGHVS and CDR2 FNYEAQ. The V end was cut by 5 bases, the J end by 8 bases, with 16 bases between. DNA for the CDR3: TGTGCCAGCAGCCCCGAGGGGGTTGGGGACACCATATATTTT. Amino acid sequence: CASSPEGVGDTIYF. The full variable domain, rest sourced from reference TRBV7-6 and TRBJ1-3, is GAGVSQSPRYKVTKRGQDVALRCDPISGHVSLYWYRQALGQGPEFLTYFNYEAQQDKSGLPNDRFSAERPEGSISTLTIQRTEQRDSAMYRCASSPEGVGDTIYFGEGSWLTVV.

This clonotype was recorded many times. The CDR3 DNA is TGTGCCACCAGCAGAGTAGGGGGTAAGGCCTACGAGCAGTACTTC. Translating gives CATSRVGGKAYEQYF. This rearrangement joins TRBV15 to TRBJ2-7; a weak D match, TRBD1 (6 bases). The CDR3 runs to 15 residues. From germline, CDR1 is LNHNV and CDR2 YYDKDF (reference sequence). Trimming removed 1 base at V and 2 bases at J, with 12 bases between.

This clonotype was counted only a few times. The chain is built from TRBV30 and TRBJ2-7; D possibly corresponds to TRBD1 (5 bases). V was clipped by 5 bases and J by 0 bases, with 8 bases between them. The CDR3 covers 12 residues. CDR1 is GTSNPN and CDR2 is SVGIG in the germline V gene (reference sequence). The CDR3: CAWDQGSYEQYF. The CDR3 coding sequence is TGTGCCTGGGACCAGGGCTCCTACGAGCAGTACTTC. Combining the CDR3 with reference TRBV30 and TRBJ2-7 gives the whole variable domain SQTIHQWPATLVQPVGSPLSLECTVEGTSNPNLYWYRQAAGRGLQLLFYSVGIGQISSEVPQNLSASRPQDRQFILSSKKLLLSDSGFYLCAWDQGSYEQYFGPGTRLTVT.

V is TRBV6-2 or TRBV6-3 and J is TRBJ2-6; TRBD1 aligns across 10 bases. Trimming cost V 0 bases and J 0 bases; bases outside gene matches: 8. Germline loops: CDR1 MNHEY, CDR2 SVGEGT. This CDR3 has 20 residues. The CDR3 DNA reads as TGTGCCAGCAGTTACTCGAGGGACAGGGGCTCTCTCTCTGGGGCCAACGTCCTGACTTTC. This translates into CASSYSRDRGSLSGANVLTF.

The chain is built from TRBV7-3 and TRBJ1-1; D might be TRBD1 (5 bases). Deletions cut 1 base from V and 11 bases from J, with 14 bases between. The germline gives CDR1 SGHTA, CDR2 FQGTGA. This CDR3 has 13 residues. The CDR3: CASSLKGSGWAFF. As DNA, the CDR3 is TGTGCCAGCAGCTTAAAGGGGTCTGGATGGGCTTTCTTT.

In its sample, this clonotype was seen many times. The chain combines TRBV15 with TRBJ1-2; D gene ambiguous. V shed 0 bases and J shed 3 bases, with 17 bases lying between them. The germline V gene has CDR1 LNHNV and CDR2 YYDKDF (reference sequence). The CDR3 consists of 17 residues. The CDR3 loop is CATSRDPRESYDYGYTF. The CDR3 DNA is TGTGCCACCAGCAGAGATCCCCGGGAATCATACGACTATGGCTACACCTTC.

At least ten counts were recorded for this clonotype. The rearrangement links TRBV20-1 to TRBJ2-1, with TRBD2 matching over 10 bases. V trimming: 3 bases; J trimming: 4 bases; junction bases outside the gene matches: 6. There are 15 residues in the CDR3. CDR1 and CDR2 (germline): DFQATT, SNEGSKA (reference sequence). The CDR3 DNA sequence: TGCAGTGCTAGCCCGGGGACTAGCGATTACAATGAGCAGTTCTTC. This gives the protein CSASPGTSDYNEQFF.

The genes are TRBV7-9 and TRBJ1-2; possible D gene TRBD1, 5 bases. V was pared by 2 bases and J by 3 bases, with 19 bases between. Germline V gene lookup returns CDR1 SEHNR and CDR2 FQNEAQ (reference sequence). The CDR3 contains 17 residues. CDR3 in amino acids: CASSLKGSRTGDYGYTF. The DNA of the CDR3 is TGTGCCAGCAGCTTAAAAGGGTCCCGAACAGGTGACTATGGCTACACCTTC.

V and J are TRBV5-1 and TRBJ2-7; unclear D gene. Trimming cost V 4 bases and J 0 bases, with 17 bases left between them. CDR1 SGHRS and CDR2 YFSETQ come from the germline V gene. This CDR3 comprises 16 residues. The CDR3 loop reads CASSPDRTALSYEQYF. CDR3 DNA sequence: TGCGCCAGCAGCCCAGATCGGACGGCACTCTCCTACGAGCAGTACTTC. Filled out from reference TRBV5-1 and TRBJ2-7, the complete variable domain reads KAGVTQTPRYLIKTRGQQVTLSCSPISGHRSVSWYQQTPGQGLQFLFEYFSETQRNKGNFPGRFSGRQFSNSRSEMNVSTLELGDSALYLCASSPDRTALSYEQYFGPGTRLTVT.

The chain employs TRBV29-1 and TRBJ2-7, with 8 bases identical to TRBD1. CDR1 is SQVTM and CDR2 is ANQGSEA in the germline V gene. CDR3 length equals 13 residues. Trimming cost V 1 base and J 3 bases; bases outside gene matches: 2. The CDR3 is CSVEGQGFYEQYF. In nucleotides, the CDR3 is TGCAGCGTTGAAGGACAGGGGTTCTACGAGCAGTACTTC.